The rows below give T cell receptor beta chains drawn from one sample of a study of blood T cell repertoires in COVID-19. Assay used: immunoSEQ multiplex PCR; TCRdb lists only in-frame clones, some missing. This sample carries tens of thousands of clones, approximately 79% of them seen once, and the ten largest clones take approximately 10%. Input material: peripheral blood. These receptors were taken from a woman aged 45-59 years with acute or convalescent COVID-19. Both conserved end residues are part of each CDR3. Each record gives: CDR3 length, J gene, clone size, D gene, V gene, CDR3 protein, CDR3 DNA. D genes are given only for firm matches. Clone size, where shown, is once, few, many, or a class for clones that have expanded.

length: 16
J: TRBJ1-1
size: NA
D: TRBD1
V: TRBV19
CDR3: CASSLGTGGAATEAFF
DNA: TGTGCCAGTAGTCTCGGGACAGGGGGCGCGGCCACTGAAGCTTTCTTT

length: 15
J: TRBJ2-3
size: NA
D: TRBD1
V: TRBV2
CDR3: CASSETGTREDTQYF
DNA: TGTGCCAGCAGTGAGACAGGGACAAGGGAAGATACGCAGTATTTT

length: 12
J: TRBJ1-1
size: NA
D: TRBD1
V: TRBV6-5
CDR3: CASREGALDAFF
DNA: TGTGCCAGCAGAGAGGGGGCATTAGATGCTTTCTTT

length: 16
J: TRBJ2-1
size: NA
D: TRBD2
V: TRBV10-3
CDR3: CAISFTASGEYNEQFF
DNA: TGTGCCATCAGTTTTACAGCTAGCGGGGAGTACAATGAGCAGTTCTTC

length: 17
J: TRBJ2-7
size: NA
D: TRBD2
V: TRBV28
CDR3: CASRTYPGRGSSYEQYF
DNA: TGTGCCAGCAGAACCTACCCAGGGCGGGGGTCCTCCTACGAGCAGTACTTC

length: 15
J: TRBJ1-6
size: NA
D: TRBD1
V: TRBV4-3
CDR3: CASSQQTGAQRPLHF
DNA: TGCGCCAGCAGCCAACAGACAGGGGCCCAACGACCCCTCCACTTT

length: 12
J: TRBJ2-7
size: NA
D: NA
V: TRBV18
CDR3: CASSSGTYEQYF
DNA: TGTGCCAGCTCATCAGGGACCTACGAGCAGTACTTC

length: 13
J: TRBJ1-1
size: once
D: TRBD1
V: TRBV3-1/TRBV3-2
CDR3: CASSGDRAEVAFF
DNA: TGTGCCAGCAGCGGCGACAGGGCCGAGGTAGCTTTCTTT

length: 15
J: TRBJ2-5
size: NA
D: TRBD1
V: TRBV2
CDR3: CASSEPGQAWETQYF
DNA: TGTGCCAGCAGTGAGCCGGGACAGGCTTGGGAGACCCAGTACTTC

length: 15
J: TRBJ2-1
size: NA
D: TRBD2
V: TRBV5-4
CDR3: CASSPNREPGGEQFF
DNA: TGTGCCAGCAGCCCTAACCGGGAACCGGGGGGTGAGCAGTTCTTC